The clone carrying this T cell receptor beta chain came up a few times. What it binds is unknown. Germline CDR1 LNHDA, CDR2 SQIVND (reference sequence). This CDR3 is 12 amino acids long. V was trimmed by 1 base and J by 7 bases, leaving 8 bases between them. This record comes from a study of identical twins. Findings and caveats of the study: Insertions ran lower in abundant cord blood beta clonotypes, though not in memory repertoires. The analysis was cross-sectional rather than longitudinal within donors.

In TCRdb, the 5' RACE reads were re-called with MiXCR into one record per CDR3 protein. The repertoire has some 240,000 distinct CDR3 sequences, roughly a tenth of them found once; the top ten carry approximately 9.1%. Material: memory T cells sorted from blood. The TCR was taken from a man aged 50-60 years in good health. The rearrangement links TRBV19 to TRBJ2-7; no definite D call. The CDR3 nucleotides are TGTGCCAGTAGTATAGTCCGTGGAGAGCAGTACTTC. Amino acids: CASSIVRGEQYF.